Sequencing of this T cell receptor beta chain was carried out in a study of neurological immune-mediated disorders. This CDR3 region has 18 residues. The germline gives CDR1 SGHTA, CDR2 FQGNSA. V lost 2 bases to trimming and J lost 2 bases, with 16 bases between them. The cDNA was synthesized by means of template-switch 5'RACE, which was carried out with 10-nucleotide random UMIs. TCRdb reprocessed the 5' RACE reads via MiXCR and lists one record per CDR3 protein. This sample carries 80,000 or so distinct CDR3 sequences, 9.4% of them seen once, and the ten largest clones take approximately 1.5%. This clonotype occurred many times. Its antigen is not identified. Findings and caveats of the study: The greatest TCR clonal expansion appeared in HTLV-1-associated myelopathy and the smallest, falling below healthy controls, in multiple sclerosis. The absence of any CDR3 amino acid sequence shared by expanded clones across subjects suggests that repertoires were private in all groups.

Sequencing was performed on PBMCs. The rearrangement joins TRBV7-2 to TRBJ2-6, with D hard to call. This clonotype was sampled from a middle-aged man in good health. The CDR3 here is CASSLIPGLVTGANVLTF. In DNA form, the CDR3 reads TGTGCCAGCAGCTTAATTCCCGGGTTGGTGACTGGGGCCAACGTCCTGACTTTC.